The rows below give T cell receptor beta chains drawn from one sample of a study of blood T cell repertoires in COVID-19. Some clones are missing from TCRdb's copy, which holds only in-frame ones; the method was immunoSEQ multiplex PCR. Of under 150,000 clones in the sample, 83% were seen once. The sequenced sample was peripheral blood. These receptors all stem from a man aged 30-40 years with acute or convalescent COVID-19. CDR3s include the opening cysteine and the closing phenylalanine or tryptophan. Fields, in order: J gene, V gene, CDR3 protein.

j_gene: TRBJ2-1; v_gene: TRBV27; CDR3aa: CASSFRDNEQFF
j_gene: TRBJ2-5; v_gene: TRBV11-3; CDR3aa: CASSRGLAGIQETQYF
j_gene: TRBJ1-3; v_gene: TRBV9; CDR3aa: CASSVRRTVFSGNTIYF
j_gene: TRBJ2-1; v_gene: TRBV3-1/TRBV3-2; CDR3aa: CASSPPEGAYNEQFF
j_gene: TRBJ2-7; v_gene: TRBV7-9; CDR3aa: CASSPTTGGIYEQYF
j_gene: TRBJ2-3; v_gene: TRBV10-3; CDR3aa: CAINPGTSNSDTQYF
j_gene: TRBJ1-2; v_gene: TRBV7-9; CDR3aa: CASSLGQLNYGYTF
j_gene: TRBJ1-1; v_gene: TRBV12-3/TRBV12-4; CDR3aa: CASSSGLEAFF
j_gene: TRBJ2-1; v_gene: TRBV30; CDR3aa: CAWTHGTGLNEQFF
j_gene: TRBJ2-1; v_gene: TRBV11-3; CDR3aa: CASSPGGTGIYNEQFF
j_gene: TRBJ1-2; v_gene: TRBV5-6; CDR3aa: CASSFGTGGGGYTF
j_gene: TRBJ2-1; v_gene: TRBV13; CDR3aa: CASSLGLAGHSYNEQFF
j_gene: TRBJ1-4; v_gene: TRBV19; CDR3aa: CASSESGTGVEKLFF
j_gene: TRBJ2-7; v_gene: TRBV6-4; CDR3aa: CASSKTSGGYEQYF
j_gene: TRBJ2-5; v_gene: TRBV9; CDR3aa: CASSVGLTQETQYF
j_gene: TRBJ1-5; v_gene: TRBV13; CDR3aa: CASSTRTGANQPQHF
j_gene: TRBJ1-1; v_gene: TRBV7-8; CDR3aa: CASSSRARGTEAFF
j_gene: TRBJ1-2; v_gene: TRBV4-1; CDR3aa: CASSQVTGNGYTF
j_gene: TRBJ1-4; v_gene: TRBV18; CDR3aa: CASSQNSHQGSTNEKLFF
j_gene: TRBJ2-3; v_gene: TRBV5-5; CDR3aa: CASSSRLAEITDTQYF
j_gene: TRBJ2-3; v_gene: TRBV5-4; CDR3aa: CASSRTSGLTDTQYF
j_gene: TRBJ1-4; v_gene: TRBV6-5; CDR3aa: CASKQGVNEKLFF
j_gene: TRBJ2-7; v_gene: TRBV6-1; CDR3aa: CASSETGVRQEQYF
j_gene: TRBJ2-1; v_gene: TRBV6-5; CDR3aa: CASSYGPGQEQFF
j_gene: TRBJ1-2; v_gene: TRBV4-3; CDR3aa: CASSQDHGAVYGYTF
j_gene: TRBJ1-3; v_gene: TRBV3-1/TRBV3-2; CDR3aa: CASSQQDREYTIYF
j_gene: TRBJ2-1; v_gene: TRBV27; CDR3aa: CASSLSAGRSYNEQFF
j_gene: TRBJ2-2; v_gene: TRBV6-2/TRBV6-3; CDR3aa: CASSDQGREYAGELFF
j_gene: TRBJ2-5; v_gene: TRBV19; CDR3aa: CASSIVAGVLETQYF
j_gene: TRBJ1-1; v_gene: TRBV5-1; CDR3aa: CASTTGGGEAFF
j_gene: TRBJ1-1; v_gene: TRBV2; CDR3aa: CASILQTNTEAFF
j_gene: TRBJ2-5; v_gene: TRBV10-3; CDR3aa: CAISTSGRSQETQYF
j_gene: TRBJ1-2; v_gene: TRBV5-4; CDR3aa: CASSPRTGGNYGYTF
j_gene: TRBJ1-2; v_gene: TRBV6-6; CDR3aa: CASSISGQGKVGYTF
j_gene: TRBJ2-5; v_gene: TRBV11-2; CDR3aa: CASSLAGAMETQYF
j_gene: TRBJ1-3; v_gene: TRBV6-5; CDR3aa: CASSYSHSSGNTIYF
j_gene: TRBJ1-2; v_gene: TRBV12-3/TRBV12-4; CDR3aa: CASSLGTDGYTF
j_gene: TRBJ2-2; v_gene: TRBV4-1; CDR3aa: CASSQSGQGAGELFF
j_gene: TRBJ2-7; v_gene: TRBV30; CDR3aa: CAWSDVGAYEQYF
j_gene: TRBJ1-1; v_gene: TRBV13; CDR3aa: CASSLRGPGGGEAFF
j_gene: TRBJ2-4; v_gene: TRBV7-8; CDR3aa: CASSLERGGAGGGIQYF
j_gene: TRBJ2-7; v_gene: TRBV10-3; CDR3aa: CAINSGSYEQYF
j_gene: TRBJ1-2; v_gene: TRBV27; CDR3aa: CASSLAGAGYGYTF
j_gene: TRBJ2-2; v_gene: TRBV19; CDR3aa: CASRTGGENTGELFF
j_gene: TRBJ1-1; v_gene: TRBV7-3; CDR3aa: CATPQGIIVEAFF
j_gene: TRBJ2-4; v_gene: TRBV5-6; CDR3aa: CASTQYGQGWAKNIQYF
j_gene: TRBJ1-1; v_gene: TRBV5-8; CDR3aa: CASSFTAGGTLTEAFF
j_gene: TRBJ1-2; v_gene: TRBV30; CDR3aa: CAWSPIDGDGYTF